This paragraph covers one TCR beta chain sequence. Its specificity is not known. The data belong to a study of human CD8 memory T cell subsets. The study's findings and limits: Stem-like memory and precursor exhausted T cell populations exhibited comparably high diversity, in distinction to effector memory cells. Although both stem-like subsets shared clonotypes with effector memory cells, the stem-like memory and precursor exhausted T cell repertoires overlapped only minimally with each other.

UMI-labeled 5' RACE yielded the TCR beta libraries. TCRdb re-called the 5' RACE reads; one entry per CDR3 protein, DNA not given. This table lists roughly 18,000 distinct CDR3 sequences. The PBMC came from buffy coats of healthy donors. RNA originated from duplicate vials containing 150,000 sorted CD8+ T cells per subset. Sequenced sample: CD8+ T cells from PBMCs. This receptor was obtained from a human donor in good health.

CDR3 in amino acids: CASRGTAATQPQHF. V gene TRBV12-3 or TRBV12-4 combines with J gene TRBJ1-5; the D gene TCRdb calls, TRBD1, cannot be checked with no DNA. The CDR3 consists of 14 residues.